The subject of this entry is one T cell receptor beta chain. The V gene lost 4 bases and the J gene lost 4 bases, with 8 bases spanning the gap. The CDR3 has 12 amino acids. Germline lookup yields CDR1 MNHNS and CDR2 SASEGT. Anyone with autoimmune disease history or systemic immunosuppression was excluded. The data were obtained in a study of OX40 agonist ivuxolimab in advanced cancers. Study in general: The group had a mean age of around 60 years, ranged from 23 to 79, and was 82.7% male.

The assay was immunoSEQ multiplex PCR, and TCRdb's table has in-frame clones only and misses some. The sample includes over 5,000 clones, under 85% of them seen just once. The clonotype comes from an adult with an advanced solid tumor such as melanoma, head and neck, liver or kidney cancer. The material sequenced was CD4+ or CD8+ T cells sorted from blood, taken in a trial of the OX40 agonist ivuxolimab. The chain is built from TRBV6-1 and TRBJ2-7, with no clear D. The CDR3 reads CASSGPWYEQYF. CDR3 DNA sequence: TGTGCCAGCAGTGGACCCTGGTACGAGCAGTACTTC.